Listed below are T cell receptor beta chains from one sample, sequenced in a study of memory CD4+ T cells and cytomegalovirus serostatus. The assay was immunoSEQ multiplex PCR, and TCRdb's table has in-frame clones only and misses some. The repertoire includes 50,000 to 60,000 clones, 82% of them detected once, and roughly 0.6% sits in the top ten. Sequences were obtained from memory CD4+ T cells from blood. The receptors were gathered from an adult in good health and CMV-seronegative. The CDR3 runs from the conserved cysteine through the conserved F or W. A D gene is named only where the DNA matches it firmly. Expanded clones get a size class; other rows say once, few or many, or leave the size out.

TRBD2	TRBV6-1	NA	TRBJ2-3	CASRGTRARDTQYF	TGTGCCAGCAGAGGGACTAGAGCTCGAGATACGCAGTATTTT
NA	TRBV5-4	NA	TRBJ1-1	CASSLQGLDTEAFF	TGTGCCAGCAGCTTACAGGGCTTGGACACTGAAGCTTTCTTT
TRBD2	TRBV15	NA	TRBJ2-1	CATSRDSGGAYEQFF	TGTGCCACCAGCAGGGATAGCGGGGGGGCTTATGAGCAGTTCTTC
TRBD1	TRBV7-9	NA	TRBJ1-2	CASSRTGDGYTF	TGTGCCAGCAGTAGGACAGGGGATGGCTACACCTTC
TRBD1	TRBV5-1	NA	TRBJ2-7	CASNPGGQGQEQYF	TGCGCCAGCAACCCGGGGGGACAGGGTCAAGAGCAGTACTTC
TRBD1	TRBV5-4	NA	TRBJ1-1	CASNRRDSVGGEAFF	TGTGCCAGCAACCGGAGGGACAGCGTAGGGGGTGAAGCTTTCTTT
NA	TRBV19	once	TRBJ2-3	CASNPGDTDTQYF	TGTGCCAGTAATCCGGGGGACACAGATACGCAGTATTTT
NA	TRBV2	once	TRBJ1-2	CASRQGRYTNYGYTF	TGTGCCAGCAGACAGGGACGGTATACTAACTATGGCTACACCTTC
TRBD1	TRBV7-2	NA	TRBJ1-1	CASSLIVGQGGNTEAFF	TGTGCCAGCAGCTTAATCGTGGGACAGGGGGGGAACACTGAAGCTTTCTTT
TRBD1	TRBV30	NA	TRBJ1-4	CAWNRGQGEKLFF	TGTGCCTGGAATCGTGGACAGGGCGAAAAACTGTTTTTT
NA	TRBV20-1	once	TRBJ1-2	CSALFTVGYTF	TGCAGTGCTTTGTTTACGGTTGGCTACACCTTC
NA	TRBV29-1	NA	TRBJ2-5	CSVEDSGVRETQYF	TGCAGCGTTGAAGATTCGGGGGTCCGGGAGACCCAGTACTTC
NA	TRBV4-2	NA	TRBJ2-7	CASSHGSGTAIYEQYF	TGTGCCAGCAGCCACGGGAGCGGGACAGCCATCTACGAGCAGTACTTC
NA	TRBV30	few	TRBJ1-1	CAWYRDTEAFF	TGTGCCTGGTATCGGGACACTGAAGCTTTCTTT
TRBD2	TRBV5-1	NA	TRBJ2-7	CASRFSSGGSYEQYF	TGCGCCAGCAGATTTTCTAGCGGGGGCTCCTACGAGCAGTACTTC
TRBD1	TRBV15	once	TRBJ2-2	CATSRDRFQGVNTGELFF	TGTGCCACCAGCAGAGATAGGTTTCAGGGGGTTAACACCGGGGAGCTGTTTTTT
TRBD1	TRBV7-9	medium-sized	TRBJ1-1	CASSFGTGGTEAFF	TGTGCCAGCAGCTTTGGGACAGGAGGCACTGAAGCTTTCTTT
TRBD1	TRBV7-3	NA	TRBJ1-1	CASSSGTGTEAFF	TGTGCCAGCAGCTCCGGGACAGGGACTGAAGCTTTCTTT
NA	TRBV25-1	NA	TRBJ2-7	CASSEYLGSGYEQYF	TGTGCCAGCAGTGAATATCTGGGGAGTGGCTACGAGCAGTACTTC
TRBD2	TRBV5-4	NA	TRBJ2-5	CASSFGGGNQETQYF	TGTGCCAGCAGCTTTGGCGGGGGGAACCAAGAGACCCAGTACTTC
NA	TRBV7-2	NA	TRBJ1-6	CASSLVPGYNSPLHF	TGTGCCAGCAGCTTAGTGCCCGGTTATAATTCACCCCTCCACTTT
NA	TRBV18	NA	TRBJ2-1	CASSQGGGAYNEQFF	TGTGCCAGCTCACAGGGGGGGGGCGCCTACAATGAGCAGTTCTTC
NA	TRBV19	few	TRBJ1-2	CASSIQPRGYGYTF	TGTGCCAGTAGTATCCAGCCCCGGGGCTATGGCTACACCTTC
TRBD1	TRBV7-2	NA	TRBJ2-5	CASSPGQGPFQETQYF	TGTGCCAGCAGCCCTGGACAGGGACCGTTCCAAGAGACCCAGTACTTC
NA	TRBV15	once	TRBJ2-5	CATRRSPHGEETQYF	TGTGCCACCAGGAGATCCCCCCACGGGGAAGAGACCCAGTACTTC
NA	TRBV5-1	once	TRBJ1-5	CASSTRDNGSNQPQHF	TGCGCCAGCAGCACCCGGGACAATGGGAGCAATCAGCCCCAGCATTTT
TRBD1	TRBV6-5	NA	TRBJ1-6	CASSYDGQGAGSPLHF	TGTGCCAGCAGTTACGATGGCCAGGGGGCTGGTTCACCCCTCCACTTT
NA	TRBV14	NA	TRBJ1-3	CASSQEGGNTIYF	TGTGCCAGCAGCCAAGAAGGGGGAAACACCATATATTTT
NA	TRBV27	NA	TRBJ2-5	CASSEVYQGETQYF	TGTGCCAGCAGTGAAGTTTATCAGGGGGAGACCCAGTACTTC
TRBD1	TRBV28	NA	TRBJ2-5	CASGPNQGAGETQYF	TGTGCCAGCGGCCCAAACCAGGGGGCCGGAGAGACCCAGTACTTC
NA	TRBV4-3	NA	TRBJ1-6	CASSQGGENNSPLHF	TGCGCCAGCAGCCAAGGGGGAGAAAATAATTCACCCCTCCACTTT
NA	TRBV19	NA	TRBJ2-2	CASSPQINTGELFF	TGTGCCAGTTCCCCCCAGATCAACACCGGGGAGCTGTTTTTT
NA	TRBV9	NA	TRBJ2-7	CASSVVPVGYEQYF	TGTGCCAGCAGCGTAGTTCCTGTCGGCTACGAGCAGTACTTC
NA	TRBV14	NA	TRBJ2-1	CASSTHGEWNEQFF	TGTGCCAGCAGCACCCACGGGGAGTGGAATGAGCAGTTCTTC
NA	TRBV5-8	NA	TRBJ1-6	CASSPSPGRGGRSPLHF	TGTGCCAGCAGCCCCTCCCCGGGACGAGGGGGGCGTTCACCCCTCCACTTT
NA	TRBV6-4	NA	TRBJ2-1	CASSDPWDDYDEQFF	TGTGCCAGCAGTGACCCATGGGATGACTATGACGAGCAGTTCTTC
NA	TRBV9	NA	TRBJ2-7	CASSAGGGGPYEQYF	TGTGCCAGCAGCGCCGGCGGAGGTGGTCCCTACGAGCAGTACTTC
NA	TRBV5-1	NA	TRBJ2-2	CASSLGGTGELFF	TGCGCCAGCAGCTTAGGAGGCACCGGGGAGCTGTTTTTT
TRBD2	TRBV19	NA	TRBJ2-5	CASSIQGGNQETQYF	TGTGCCAGTAGTATACAGGGAGGGAACCAAGAGACCCAGTACTTC
NA	TRBV27	NA	TRBJ2-7	CASSSAGYEQYF	TGTGCCAGCAGTTCAGCGGGCTACGAGCAGTACTTC
NA	TRBV7-9	NA	TRBJ1-1	CASSLKSEAVAFF	TGTGCCAGCAGCTTAAAATCGGAGGCTGTAGCTTTCTTT
NA	TRBV19	few	TRBJ2-2	CASGFSGELFF	TGTGCCAGTGGATTCAGCGGGGAGCTGTTTTTT
NA	TRBV9	NA	TRBJ2-1	CASSVDSWGDRSYNEQFF	TGTGCCAGCAGCGTAGACTCCTGGGGGGACAGATCCTACAATGAGCAGTTCTTC
TRBD1	TRBV4-2	NA	TRBJ1-1	CASSRAGDRGSEAFF	TGTGCCAGCAGCCGGGCGGGGGACAGGGGATCTGAAGCTTTCTTT
TRBD2	TRBV6-1	NA	TRBJ2-3	CASSGSTSGGPNTQYF	TGTGCCAGCAGTGGATCGACTAGCGGGGGCCCTAATACGCAGTATTTT
NA	TRBV6-1	NA	TRBJ1-5	CASREETHYSNQPQHF	TGTGCCAGCAGGGAAGAGACACATTATAGCAATCAGCCCCAGCATTTT